The 4 T cell receptor beta chains given below trace back to one sample, sequenced in a study of blood T cell repertoires in COVID-19 (TCRdb year 2020). The library was obtained by the immunoSEQ multiplex PCR assay. The source is immuneACCESS, and TCRdb retained only in-frame sequences with V and J called. Part of the clones is not carried over; for the studies checked, unresolved V genes explain less than half of this, and the remainder is unexplained. The sample records about 440,000 clones, around 89% of which are singletons. Roughly 4.3% of the sample is in the top ten clones. The sequenced material came from peripheral blood. The receptors stem from a young woman with acute or convalescent COVID-19.

V is TRBV7-7 and J is TRBJ2-2; 8 nucleotides agree with TRBD1. The CDR3 spans 14 residues. V lost 5 bases and J lost 7; bases outside the gene matches: 6. CDR1 and CDR2 (germline): SSHAT, FNYEAQ (reference sequence). The CDR3: CASSAGQGIGELFF. Written as DNA, the CDR3 is TGTGCCAGCAGCGCCGGACAGGGAATCGGGGAGCTGTTTTTT.

This clone was counted between two and nine times. Here the CDR3 reads CSVEGGTYGYTF. The CDR3 DNA follows: TGCAGCGTTGAAGGCGGGACCTATGGCTACACCTTC. The chain combines TRBV29-1 with TRBJ1-2; D perhaps matches TRBD1 (5 bases). The V gene lost 1 base and the J gene lost 4 bases, with 7 bases spanning the gap. Germline V CDR1 and CDR2: SQVTM, ANQGSEA. This CDR3 has 12 residues.

V is TRBV5-1 and J is TRBJ1-6, with TRBD1 identical over 10 bases. The J segment lost 9 bases and the V segment lost 0 bases, leaving 6 bases of the junction unmatched. CDR3 length equals 16 residues. The germline V gene has CDR1 SGHRS and CDR2 YFSETQ. For the CDR3, the DNA is TGCGCCAGCAGCTTGGAGGGACAGGGGATTAGTTCACCCCTCCACTTT. This sequence encodes CASSLEGQGISSPLHF.

In DNA form, the CDR3 reads TGCGCCAGCAGCTTGGCCGGGGGGGATGGAAACACCATATATTTT. It specifies CASSLAGGDGNTIYF. The V and J genes are TRBV5-1 and TRBJ1-3, with D perhaps TRBD1 (5 bases). Germline-derived CDR1 and CDR2 are SGHRS and YFSETQ. This CDR3 spans 15 amino acids. Trimming took off 0 bases at V and 3 bases at J, with 10 bases between the two ends.